The following is a TCR beta chain sequence with its context. The sample comes from a study of blood T cell repertoires in COVID-19. The wider study: The United States, Italy and Spain provided the acute and convalescent COVID-19 samples. T cells, B-cell-depleted T cells, or PBMCs provided the cDNA or gDNA that served as material.

Patients from Seattle were sampled longitudinally, starting during active infection. V lost 3 bases to trimming and J lost 7 bases, with 21 bases between them. The CDR3 sequence is 16 residues long. Germline-derived CDR1 and CDR2 are MNHNS and SASEGT. In the original analysis: Scientists estimated how many nucleated cells there were by amplifying reference gene primers. Using immunoSEQ multiplex PCR, the repertoire was profiled, and TCRdb retains in-frame clones only, with some absent. V and J calls and clone size are given by that table; D and trimming were obtained from the DNA. The repertoire holds around 130,000 clones, with roughly 90% as singletons.

The origin of this receptor is a man aged 60 to 75 with COVID-19, enrolled during active disease. The specimen sequenced was peripheral blood. The rearrangement uses TRBV6-1 and TRBJ1-2, with D possibly being TRBD1 (5 bases). CDR3 DNA: TGTGCCAGCAGTGAGCGAAACCGGGACTCAGAGGTTGGCTACACCTTC. It translates to CASSERNRDSEVGYTF.